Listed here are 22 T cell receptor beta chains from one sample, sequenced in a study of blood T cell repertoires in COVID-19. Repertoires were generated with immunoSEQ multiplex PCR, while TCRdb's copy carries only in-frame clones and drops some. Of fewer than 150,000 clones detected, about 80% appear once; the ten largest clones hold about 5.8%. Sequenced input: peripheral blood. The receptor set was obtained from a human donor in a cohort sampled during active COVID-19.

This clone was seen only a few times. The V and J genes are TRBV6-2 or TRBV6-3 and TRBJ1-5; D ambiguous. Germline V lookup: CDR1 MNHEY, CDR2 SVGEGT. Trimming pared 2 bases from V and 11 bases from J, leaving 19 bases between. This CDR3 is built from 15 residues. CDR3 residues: CASSYRTRRVTAQHF. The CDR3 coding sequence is TGTGCCAGCAGTTACAGGACTCGCCGGGTCACGGCCCAGCATTTT.

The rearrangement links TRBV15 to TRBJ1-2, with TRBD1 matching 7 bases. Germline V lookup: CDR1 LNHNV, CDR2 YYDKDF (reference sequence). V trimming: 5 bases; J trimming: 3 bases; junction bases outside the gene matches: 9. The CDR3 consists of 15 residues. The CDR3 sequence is CATSHRDSAHYGYTF. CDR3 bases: TGTGCCACCAGCCACCGGGACAGCGCGCACTATGGCTACACCTTC. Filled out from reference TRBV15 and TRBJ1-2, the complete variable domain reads DAMVIQNPRYQVTQFGKPVTLSCSQTLNHNVMYWYQQKSSQAPKLLFHYYDKDFNNEADTPDNFQSRRPNTSFCFLDIRSPGLGDTAMYLCATSHRDSAHYGYTFGSGTRLTVV.

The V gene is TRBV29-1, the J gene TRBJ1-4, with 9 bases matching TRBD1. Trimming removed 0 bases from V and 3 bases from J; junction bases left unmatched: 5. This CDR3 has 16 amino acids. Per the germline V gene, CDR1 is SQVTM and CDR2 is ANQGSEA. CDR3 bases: TGCAGCGTTGAAGATCCCGACAGGGGGTCTAATGAAAAACTGTTTTTT. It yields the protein CSVEDPDRGSNEKLFF.

The CDR3 sequence is CASSLISGLQQETQYF. The CDR3 region has the DNA TGTGCCAGCAGCCTTATTAGTGGACTGCAACAAGAGACCCAGTACTTC. This chain uses TRBV14 with TRBJ2-5, with TRBD2 as a possible D gene (5 bases). V was cut by 4 bases and J by 2 bases, with 17 bases left in between. The CDR3 contains 16 residues. Germline V gene data show CDR1 as SGHDN and CDR2 as FVKESK.

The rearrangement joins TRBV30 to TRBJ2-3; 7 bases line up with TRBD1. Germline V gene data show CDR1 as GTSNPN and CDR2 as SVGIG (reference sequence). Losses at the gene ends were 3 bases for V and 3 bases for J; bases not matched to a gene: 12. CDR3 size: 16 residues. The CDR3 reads CAWRRGRVSGTDTQYF. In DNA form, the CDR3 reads TGTGCCTGGAGGAGGGGGCGCGTATCGGGGACAGATACGCAGTATTTT.

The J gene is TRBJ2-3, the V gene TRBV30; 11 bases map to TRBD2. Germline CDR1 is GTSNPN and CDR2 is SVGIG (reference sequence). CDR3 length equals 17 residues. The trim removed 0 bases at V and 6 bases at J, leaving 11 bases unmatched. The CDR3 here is CAWSVQVPSGGPDTQYF. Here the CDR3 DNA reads TGTGCCTGGAGTGTACAAGTCCCTAGCGGGGGGCCGGATACGCAGTATTTT. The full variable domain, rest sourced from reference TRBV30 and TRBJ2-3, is SQTIHQWPATLVQPVGSPLSLECTVEGTSNPNLYWYRQAAGRGLQLLFYSVGIGQISSEVPQNLSASRPQDRQFILSSKKLLLSDSGFYLCAWSVQVPSGGPDTQYFGPGTRLTVL.

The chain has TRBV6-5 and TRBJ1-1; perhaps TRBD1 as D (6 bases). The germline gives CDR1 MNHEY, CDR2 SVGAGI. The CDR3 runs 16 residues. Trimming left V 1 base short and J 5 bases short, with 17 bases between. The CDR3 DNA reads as TGTGCCAGCAGTTACTTGGGGGCGGGCGTGATGACTGAAGCTTTCTTT. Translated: CASSYLGAGVMTEAFF.

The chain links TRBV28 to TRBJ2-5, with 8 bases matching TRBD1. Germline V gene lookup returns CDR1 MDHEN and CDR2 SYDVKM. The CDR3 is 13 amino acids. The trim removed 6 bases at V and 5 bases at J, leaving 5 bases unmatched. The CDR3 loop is CASRMTGVETQYF. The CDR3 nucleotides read TGTGCCAGCAGGATGACAGGGGTGGAGACCCAGTACTTC.

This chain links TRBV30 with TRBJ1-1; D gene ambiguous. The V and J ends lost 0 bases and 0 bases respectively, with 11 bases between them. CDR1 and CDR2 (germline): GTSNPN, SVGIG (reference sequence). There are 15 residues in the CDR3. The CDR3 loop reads CAWSVRRTLNTEAFF. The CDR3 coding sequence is TGTGCCTGGAGTGTACGGCGGACTCTGAACACTGAAGCTTTCTTT.

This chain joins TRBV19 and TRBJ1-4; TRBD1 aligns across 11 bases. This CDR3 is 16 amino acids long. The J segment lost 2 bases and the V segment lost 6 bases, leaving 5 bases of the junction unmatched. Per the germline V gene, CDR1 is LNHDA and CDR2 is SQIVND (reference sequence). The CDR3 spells CASSGQGASTNEKLFF. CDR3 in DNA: TGTGCCAGTAGCGGACAGGGGGCGAGTACTAATGAAAAACTGTTTTTT.

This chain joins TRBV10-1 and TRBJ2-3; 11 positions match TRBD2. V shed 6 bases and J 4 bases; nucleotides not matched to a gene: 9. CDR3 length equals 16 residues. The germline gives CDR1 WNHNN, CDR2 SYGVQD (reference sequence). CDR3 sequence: CASRVLAGVRPDTQYF. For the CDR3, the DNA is TGCGCCAGCAGGGTACTAGCGGGGGTTAGGCCAGATACGCAGTATTTT.

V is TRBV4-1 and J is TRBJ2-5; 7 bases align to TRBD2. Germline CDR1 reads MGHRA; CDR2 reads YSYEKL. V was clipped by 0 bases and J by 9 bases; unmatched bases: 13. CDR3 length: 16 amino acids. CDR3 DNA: TGCGCCAGCAGCCAAGAGGCTAGCCGCGCTGGGGGGGCCCAGTACTTC. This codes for CASSQEASRAGGAQYF.

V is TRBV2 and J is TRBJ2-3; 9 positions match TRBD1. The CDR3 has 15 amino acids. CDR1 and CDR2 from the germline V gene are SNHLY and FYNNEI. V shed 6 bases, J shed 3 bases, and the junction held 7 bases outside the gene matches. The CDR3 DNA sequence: TGTGCCAGCAGAACGTACAGGGGGCAGACAGATACGCAGTATTTT. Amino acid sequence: CASRTYRGQTDTQYF.

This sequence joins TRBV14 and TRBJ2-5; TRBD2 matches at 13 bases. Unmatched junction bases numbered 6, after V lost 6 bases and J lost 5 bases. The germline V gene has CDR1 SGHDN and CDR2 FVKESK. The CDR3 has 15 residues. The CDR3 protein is CASREGTSGEETQYF. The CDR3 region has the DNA TGTGCCAGCAGAGAAGGGACTAGCGGGGAGGAGACCCAGTACTTC.

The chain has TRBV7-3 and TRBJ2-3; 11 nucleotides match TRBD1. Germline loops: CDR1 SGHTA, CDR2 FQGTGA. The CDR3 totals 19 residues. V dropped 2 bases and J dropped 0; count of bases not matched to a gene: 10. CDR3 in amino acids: CASSLLPGQGVASTDTQYF. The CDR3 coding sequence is TGTGCCAGCAGCTTACTTCCGGGACAGGGGGTAGCGAGCACAGATACGCAGTATTTT.

CDR3 in amino acids: CASSQVTANRGETQYF. The CDR3 region has the DNA TGTGCCAGCTCACAAGTAACGGCAAACCGGGGAGAGACCCAGTACTTC. The chain is built from TRBV18 and TRBJ2-5; tentative D call: TRBD2 (5 bases). Looked up from germline, CDR1 is KGHSH and CDR2 is LQKENI. The CDR3 sequence is 16 residues long. Trimming removed 4 bases at V and 4 bases at J, with 19 bases between.

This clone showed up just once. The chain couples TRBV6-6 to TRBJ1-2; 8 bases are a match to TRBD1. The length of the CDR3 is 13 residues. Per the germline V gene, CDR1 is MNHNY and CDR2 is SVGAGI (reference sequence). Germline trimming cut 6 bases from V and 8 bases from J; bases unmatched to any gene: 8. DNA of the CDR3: TGTGCCAGCAGCCGGACAGGGAGTAGGGGCTACACCTTC. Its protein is CASSRTGSRGYTF.

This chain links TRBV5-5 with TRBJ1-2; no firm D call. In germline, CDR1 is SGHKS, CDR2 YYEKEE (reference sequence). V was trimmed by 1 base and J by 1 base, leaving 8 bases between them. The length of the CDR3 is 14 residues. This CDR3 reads CASSLKNFNYGYTF. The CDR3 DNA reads TGTGCCAGCAGCTTGAAGAACTTTAACTATGGCTACACCTTC.

The CDR3 nucleotides read TGTGCCAGCAGTTGGGGGCTGATGAACACTGAAGCTTTCTTT. Its protein is CASSWGLMNTEAFF. The chain joins TRBV2 to TRBJ1-1; the D gene is possibly TRBD1 (6 bases). V was clipped by 5 bases and J by 0 bases, with 10 bases between them. The CDR3 length is 14 residues. CDR1 and CDR2 (germline): SNHLY, FYNNEI.

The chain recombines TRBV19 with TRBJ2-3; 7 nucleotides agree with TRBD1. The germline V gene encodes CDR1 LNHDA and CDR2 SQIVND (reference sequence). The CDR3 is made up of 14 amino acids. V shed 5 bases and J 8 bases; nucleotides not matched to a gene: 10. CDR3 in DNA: TGTGCCAGTAGTTTCCCAGGACAGGATAGTACGCAGTATTTT. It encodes CASSFPGQDSTQYF.

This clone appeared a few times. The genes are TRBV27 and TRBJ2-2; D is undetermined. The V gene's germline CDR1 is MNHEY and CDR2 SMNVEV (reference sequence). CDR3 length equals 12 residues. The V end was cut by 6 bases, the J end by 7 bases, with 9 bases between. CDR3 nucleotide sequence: TGTGCCAGCAGCCCGAGTTACGGGGAGCTGTTTTTT. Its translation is CASSPSYGELFF.

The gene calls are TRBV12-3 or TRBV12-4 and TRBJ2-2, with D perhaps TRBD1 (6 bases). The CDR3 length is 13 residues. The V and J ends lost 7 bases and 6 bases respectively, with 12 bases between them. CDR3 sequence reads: CASNTGWAGELFF. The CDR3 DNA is TGTGCCAGCAATACAGGGTGGGCCGGGGAGCTGTTTTTT.